The 6 T cell receptor beta chains presented below share a single source sample, sequenced in a study of cytomegalovirus exposure and HLA in healthy donors. PCR used 60 Vbeta primers and 13 Jbeta primers. This table comes from immunoSEQ multiplex PCR, and its TCRdb copy is limited to in-frame clones, with some not included. Altogether about 170,000 clones are present, approximately 72% being singletons, with the ten largest covering roughly 2.5%. Sample: PBMCs. These receptor sequences come from a human donor in good health.

This clone was found once. This chain uses TRBV19 with TRBJ2-2; TRBD2 matches at 8 bases. V was pared by 11 bases and J by 0 bases, with 14 bases of the junction left unmatched. This CDR3 is 17 amino acids long. Germline CDR1 and CDR2: LNHDA and SQIVND (reference sequence). The CDR3 spells CAGRPGGGNTNTGELFF. Written as DNA, the CDR3 is TGTGCCGGTCGCCCCGGCGGGGGGAACACGAACACCGGGGAGCTGTTTTTT.

The rearrangement uses TRBV30 and TRBJ1-2; possibly TRBD1 for D (5 bases). Trimming stripped 2 bases from V and 6 bases from J, with 16 bases between. Germline lookup yields CDR1 GTSNPN and CDR2 SVGIG (reference sequence). CDR3 length equals 14 residues. The CDR3: CAWSRQLSFDGYTF. The CDR3 DNA sequence: TGTGCCTGGAGTAGACAGTTATCGTTCGATGGCTACACCTTC. The full variable domain, rest sourced from reference TRBV30 and TRBJ1-2, is SQTIHQWPATLVQPVGSPLSLECTVEGTSNPNLYWYRQAAGRGLQLLFYSVGIGQISSEVPQNLSASRPQDRQFILSSKKLLLSDSGFYLCAWSRQLSFDGYTFGSGTRLTVV.

The chain has TRBV14 and TRBJ2-7; D might be TRBD2 (7 bases). The CDR3 contains 17 residues. V dropped 1 base and J dropped 1 base, with 17 bases sitting between them. Germline CDR1 is SGHDN and CDR2 is FVKESK. The CDR3 spells CASSQAGGRLLSYEQYF. The CDR3 region has the DNA TGTGCCAGCAGCCAAGCCGGGGGGCGGCTCTTGTCCTACGAGCAGTACTTC.

The chain uses TRBV30 and TRBJ1-5, with 7 bases that match TRBD1. The germline V gene has CDR1 GTSNPN and CDR2 SVGIG (reference sequence). The CDR3 totals 12 residues. The junction had 1 base not matched to a gene; V was cut back by 1 base and J by 7 bases. The CDR3 sequence: CAWSGQGQPQHF. CDR3 sequence (DNA): TGTGCCTGGAGTGGACAGGGACAGCCCCAGCATTTT.

The chain combines TRBV6-6 with TRBJ1-6; tentatively, D is TRBD1 (5 bases). The CDR3 length is 16 residues. The V end was cut by 0 bases, the J end by 10 bases, with 16 bases between. Germline values: CDR1 MNHNY, CDR2 SVGAGI (reference sequence). This CDR3 is CASSYSKGSGGSPLHF. The CDR3 DNA follows: TGTGCCAGCAGTTACTCGAAGGGAAGCGGGGGATCACCCCTCCACTTT.

The rearrangement links TRBV7-2 to TRBJ2-7; 7 bases fit TRBD2. There are 13 residues in the CDR3. CDR1 is SGHTA and CDR2 is FQGNSA in the germline V gene. The junction had 5 bases not matched to a gene; V was cut back by 5 bases and J by 4 bases. Here the CDR3 reads CASSPGAGYEQYF. CDR3 nucleotide sequence: TGTGCCAGCAGCCCTGGAGCGGGATACGAGCAGTACTTC.